One and the same sample provided the 23 T cell receptor beta chains below, sequenced in a study of beta chain features in type 1 diabetes (dated by TCRdb to 2016 to 2019). Broad study findings and their caveats: Type 1 diabetes patients showed a moderate but significant shortening of TCRB CDR3 length in all four CD4+ subsets.

Libraries were built with the immunoSEQ multiplex PCR assay. The High Capacity cDNA Reverse Transcription Kit was used to reverse transcribe all of the isolated RNA, meaning that expressed TCRB transcripts were what got sequenced. TCRdb provides this immuneACCESS table in a form limited to in-frame rearrangements. Some clones are lacking; in checked studies, under half of them reflect an unresolved V gene, and why the rest are absent is not known. This sample is represented by 640,000 or so clones; roughly 12% of them were singletons. Of the sample, about 0.02% falls within the top ten clones. What these receptors recognize is not known. What was sequenced was naive CD4+ T cells from blood. This specimen's cell subset or site label, interpreted: true naive CD4+ T cells. The source of these receptors is a man in his late teens or twenties with type 1 diabetes.

V and J are TRBV6-5 and TRBJ1-6; 11 bases line up with TRBD1. The V gene's germline CDR1 is MNHEY and CDR2 SVGAGI. The CDR3 covers 15 residues. V lost 5 bases to trimming and J lost 6 bases; unmatched junction nucleotides: 3. The CDR3 region has the DNA TGTGCCAGCAGTACGGGACAGGGGGGTAATTCACCCCTCCACTTT. Its protein is CASSTGQGGNSPLHF.

The gene calls are TRBV5-4 and TRBJ1-6; perhaps TRBD1 as D (5 bases). The CDR3 extends over 15 amino acids. V was clipped by 1 base and J by 5 bases, with 10 bases between them. Germline CDR1 reads SGHNT; CDR2 reads YYREEE (reference sequence). CDR3 coding DNA: TGTGCCAGCAGCTTGCAGGGACCTCATAATTCACCCCTCCACTTT. Protein sequence: CASSLQGPHNSPLHF.

In this sample, this clone turned up a few times. V gene TRBV5-4 combines with J gene TRBJ2-7, with 7 bases identical to TRBD1. With 5 bases clipped from V and 4 bases from J, the junction kept 9 bases outside the gene matches. The CDR3 runs 14 residues. From germline, CDR1 is SGHNT and CDR2 YYREEE (reference sequence). The CDR3 DNA sequence: TGTGCCAGCAGGGCCGCCGGGACAGCTTACGAGCAGTACTTC. Protein sequence: CASRAAGTAYEQYF.

The chain combines TRBV30 with TRBJ2-2; 10 positions agree with TRBD1. Germline CDR1 GTSNPN, CDR2 SVGIG (reference sequence). After removal of 2 bases from V and 4 bases from J, the junction contained 4 bases not matched to a gene. CDR3 length: 15 amino acids. DNA of the CDR3: TGTGCCTGGAGTAAGGGGGACAGGGGCACCGGGGAGCTGTTTTTT. This translates into CAWSKGDRGTGELFF.

The chain recombines TRBV10-3 with TRBJ1-5; D possibly corresponds to TRBD1 (5 bases). Germline V gene lookup returns CDR1 ENHRY and CDR2 SYGVKD. With 3 bases removed from V and 4 bases from J, the gap between germline ends came to 13 bases. The CDR3 length is 15 residues. CDR3 amino acids: CAISDDSRGNQPQHF. CDR3 bases: TGTGCCATCAGTGATGACAGTAGGGGTAATCAGCCCCAGCATTTT.

Notes on this clone: One junction end does not reproduce the germline sequence, and a read error may be involved. The gene calls are TRBV30 and TRBJ1-5; D is unclear. The germline CDR1 and CDR2 sequences are GTSNPN and SVGIG (reference sequence). The CDR3 runs to 12 residues. The CDR3 sequence is CAWSGRTQLQHF. CDR3 DNA sequence: TGTGCCTGGAGTGGCAGGACCCAGCTCCAGCATTTT.

This chain links TRBV9 with TRBJ2-6; D is perhaps TRBD1 (5 bases). This CDR3 has 16 residues. Trimming took off 0 bases at V and 4 bases at J, with 11 bases between the two ends. The V gene's germline CDR1 is SGDLS and CDR2 YYNGEE. The DNA of the CDR3 is TGTGCCAGCAGCGTAGGGGGCTCTCGGGGGGCCAACGTCCTGACTTTC. As protein: CASSVGGSRGANVLTF.

This clone was seen a few times. V usage is TRBV7-3 and J usage is TRBJ2-5; possibly TRBD2 for D (6 bases). The germline V and J ends were trimmed by 5 bases and 0 bases, with 13 bases remaining between them. CDR1 and CDR2 from the germline V gene are SGHTA and FQGTGA. The CDR3 length is 15 residues. As DNA, the CDR3 is TGTGCCAGCAGCCTAGCTCGGGGGAACCAAGAGACCCAGTACTTC. Its protein is CASSLARGNQETQYF.

This clone was seen once. The chain combines TRBV7-9 with TRBJ2-1; 11 nucleotides line up with TRBD2. V gave up 0 bases and J gave up 6 bases; unmatched junction bases: 4. CDR1 SEHNR and CDR2 FQNEAQ come from the germline V gene (reference sequence). The CDR3 sequence is 16 residues long. In nucleotides, the CDR3 is TGTGCCAGCAGCTTAGCGCTAGCGGGGGGAAGCAATGAGCAGTTCTTC. Amino acid sequence: CASSLALAGGSNEQFF.

This clone was recorded a few times. V usage is TRBV5-1 and J usage is TRBJ2-5, with D unresolved. CDR1 is SGHRS, CDR2 YFSETQ, per germline. V was cut by 2 bases and J by 4 bases, with 9 bases left in between. The CDR3 is 13 amino acids. This chain's CDR3 is CASSFTPGETQYF. In DNA form, the CDR3 reads TGCGCCAGCAGCTTTACACCTGGAGAGACCCAGTACTTC.

This clone was detected a few times. The chain is built from TRBV25-1 and TRBJ1-2; 8 bases agree with TRBD1. Trimming removed 6 bases from V and 0 bases from J; junction bases left unmatched: 3. Germline CDR1 MGHDK, CDR2 SYGVNS. The CDR3 loop spans 14 amino acids. The CDR3 nucleotides read TGTGCCAGCAGGGAGACAGGGGCTAACTATGGCTACACCTTC. It codes for CASRETGANYGYTF.

This clone was seen a handful of times. Germline and junction disagree at one end, which may indicate a read error. The chain is built from TRBV19 and TRBJ1-2; TRBD1 is a possible D gene (5 bases). The CDR3 has 14 residues. CDR1 LNHDA and CDR2 SQIVND come from the germline V gene (reference sequence). The CDR3, as DNA: TGTGCCAGTAATGCCGGGGCCACTAATTATGGCTACACCTTC. Translated, it gives CASNAGATNYGYTF.

Only a few counts were recorded for this clone. The chain joins TRBV10-2 to TRBJ2-4; D might be TRBD1 (5 bases). V was pared by 0 bases and J by 6 bases, with 6 bases between. The CDR3 runs 13 residues. Germline V gene sequence: CDR1 WSHSY, CDR2 SAAADI. The CDR3 loop is CASSESQGNIQYF. The CDR3 DNA sequence: TGCGCCAGCAGTGAGTCTCAGGGAAACATTCAGTACTTC.

This clone was detected a few times. The rearrangement links TRBV6-1 to TRBJ2-1; 7 nucleotides match TRBD1. The CDR3 consists of 15 residues. The germline CDR1 and CDR2 sequences are MNHNS and SASEGT. V shed 10 bases and J 0 bases; nucleotides not matched to a gene: 9. CDR3 bases: TGTGCCATATACCCAGGGGGTATCTCCTACAATGAGCAGTTCTTC. Translated, it gives CAIYPGGISYNEQFF.

This clone was seen only a few times. J is TRBJ2-2 and V is TRBV29-1; D not resolved. The CDR3 spans 13 residues. The germline gives CDR1 SQVTM, CDR2 ANQGSEA. Trimming stripped 5 bases from V and 4 bases from J, with 11 bases between. The CDR3 nucleotides are TGCAGCGTTAGGAGAGAGATCACCGGGGAGCTGTTTTTT. This codes for CSVRREITGELFF.

The V and J genes are TRBV4-1 and TRBJ2-1; 8 positions agree with TRBD2. The trim removed 4 bases at V and 7 bases at J, leaving 12 bases unmatched. The CDR3 has 16 residues. Germline V lookup: CDR1 MGHRA, CDR2 YSYEKL. Here the CDR3 reads CASSPRGVAGWNEQFF. The CDR3, as DNA: TGCGCCAGCAGCCCCCGAGGGGTAGCGGGGTGGAATGAGCAGTTCTTC.

This sequence joins TRBV7-2 and TRBJ2-7, with TRBD2 matching over 8 bases. Germline CDR1 is SGHTA and CDR2 is FQGNSA. The V segment lost 1 base and the J segment 3 bases; nucleotides outside the gene matches: 2. The CDR3 runs 14 residues. The CDR3 here is CASSLGLAGYEQYF. DNA of the CDR3: TGTGCCAGCAGCTTAGGTCTAGCGGGCTACGAGCAGTACTTC.

The gene calls are TRBV19 and TRBJ1-1; D gene uncertain. V lost 3 bases to trimming and J lost 0 bases, with 5 bases between them. This CDR3 is built from 13 residues. CDR1 is LNHDA and CDR2 is SQIVND in the germline V gene (reference sequence). The CDR3 here is CASSMRMNTEAFF. CDR3 DNA sequence: TGTGCCAGTAGTATGCGGATGAACACTGAAGCTTTCTTT.

This clone was counted only a few times. This chain uses TRBV18 with TRBJ1-1; the D gene is possibly TRBD1 (5 bases). The CDR3 is 14 amino acids. The V end was cut by 3 bases, the J end by 6 bases, with 14 bases between. CDR1 is KGHSH and CDR2 is LQKENI in the germline V gene. The chain's CDR3 is CASSPPGRQPEAFF. Here the CDR3 DNA reads TGTGCCAGCTCACCCCCAGGGCGGCAACCTGAAGCTTTCTTT. The full variable domain, with the rest looked up from reference TRBV18 and TRBJ1-1, is NAGVMQNPRHLVRRRGQEARLRCSPMKGHSHVYWYRQLPEEGLKFMVYLQKENIIDESGMPKERFSAEFPKEGPSILRIQQVVRGDSAAYFCASSPPGRQPEAFFGQGTRLTVV.

The CDR3 sequence is CAWSFTPGGGGYTF. The CDR3 DNA reads as TGTGCCTGGAGCTTTACCCCAGGGGGCGGTGGCTACACCTTC. This chain links TRBV30 with TRBJ1-2; 8 nucleotides align to TRBD1. V lost 3 bases to trimming and J lost 7 bases; unmatched junction nucleotides: 10. This CDR3 contains 14 residues. Germline-derived CDR1 and CDR2 are GTSNPN and SVGIG (reference sequence).

V is TRBV7-9 and J is TRBJ1-1; D is undetermined. The V end lost 2 bases, the J end lost 0 bases, and 7 bases lay between the germline ends. This CDR3 is built from 14 residues. Germline lookup yields CDR1 SEHNR and CDR2 FQNEAQ (reference sequence). The CDR3 sequence is CASSLWQMNTEAFF. As DNA, the CDR3 is TGTGCCAGCAGCTTATGGCAGATGAACACTGAAGCTTTCTTT. Variable domain in full (rest from reference TRBV7-9 and TRBJ1-1): DTGVSQNPRHKITKRGQNVTFRCDPISEHNRLYWYRQTLGQGPEFLTYFQNEAQLEKSRLLSDRFSAERPKGSFSTLEIQRTEQGDSAMYLCASSLWQMNTEAFFGQGTRLTVV.

This clone was seen only a few times. This chain connects TRBV5-1 to TRBJ2-1, with 9 bases identical to TRBD1. CDR1 SGHRS and CDR2 YFSETQ come from the germline V gene. The CDR3 sequence is 13 residues long. V gave up 4 bases and J gave up 8 bases; unmatched junction bases: 4. The CDR3 loop reads CASSPGQGDEQFF. The CDR3 DNA is TGCGCCAGCAGCCCGGGACAGGGAGATGAGCAGTTCTTC.

The genes are TRBV7-3 and TRBJ2-1; 9 nucleotides line up with TRBD2. Unmatched junction bases numbered 5, after V lost 5 bases and J lost 3 bases. The germline V gene encodes CDR1 SGHTA and CDR2 FQGTGA. The CDR3 loop spans 15 amino acids. CDR3 nucleotides: TGTGCCAGCAGCATTACAGCGGGGGGCTACAATGAGCAGTTCTTC. It yields the protein CASSITAGGYNEQFF.